Included here is one T cell receptor (beta chain) sequence, with context. Nominal health characterized the donors when sampled, though unrecorded immune exposures were likely. It was with 60 Vbeta and 13 Jbeta primers that the PCR ran. The data were produced by immunoSEQ multiplex PCR, yet TCRdb's version contains in-frame clones alone and is incomplete. The data contain around 130,000 clones, about 81% of them seen just once; the ten biggest clones take up 5.5% to 7%. The sample is drawn from a study of cytomegalovirus exposure and HLA in healthy donors. Trimming removed 3 bases from V and 0 bases from J, with 12 bases in between. This CDR3 spans 16 amino acids. The germline gives CDR1 SGHNT, CDR2 YYREEE (reference sequence).

The V call is TRBV5-4, the J call TRBJ1-4; D is undetermined. Sequencing used PBMCs. The TCR sequence derives from a woman aged 40 to 50 in good health and CMV-seropositive. As DNA, the CDR3 is TGTGCCAGCAGCTGGGGAGGGAGCTCAACTAATGAAAAACTGTTTTTT. It translates to CASSWGGSSTNEKLFF.